The clone carrying this T cell receptor (beta chain) was counted at least ten times. Its specificity is not known. This sample was included in a study of regulatory T cells in long-lasting Graves disease. Turning to the study itself: The study enrolled newly diagnosed Graves' patients on antithyroid drugs under 3 months. Study-level findings and limits: New patients shared 800 to 1,000 public clonotypes, fewer than the approximately 2,700 shared by persistent patients. Persistent Graves' patients showed reduced TCR diversity versus newly diagnosed patients.

Stated time point: newly diagnosed GD, antithyroid drugs for less than 3 months. PBMC-derived RNA was used for the TCR library. Building the TCR beta libraries relied on iRepertoire HTBI primers, and CDR3 regions underwent Arm-PCR. Authors' analysis steps: Taken together, the samples had 55 to 70 TRBV and 13 to 15 TRBJ segments identified. TCRdb re-derived calls from the multiplex PCR reads in MiXCR, one entry per CDR3 protein. These V and J calls rely on TCRdb rather than the paper's analysis. The table records 200,000 to 300,000 distinct CDR3 sequences, about 19% of them present only once. This clonotype originated in a female donor with Graves disease. The sequencing here drew on peripheral blood mononuclear cells (PBMCs), taken at new diagnosis, from a patient treated with antithyroid drugs.

The CDR3 coding sequence is TGTGCCAGCAGGGCGGGCGGACAGGGGTCTCCGGAGCAGTTCTTC. Its protein product is CASRAGGQGSPEQFF. The chain couples TRBV6-1 to TRBJ2-1, with 9 bases identical to TRBD1. The CDR3 totals 15 residues. Germline lookup yields CDR1 MNHNS and CDR2 SASEGT. J gave up 10 bases and V 6 bases, and 13 bases lay outside the gene matches.